Following are 21 T cell receptor beta chains from one sample sequenced in a study of T cells in Graves' hyperthyroidism and ophthalmopathy. RNA transcripts served as the template for amplifying TCR beta CDR3 regions. TCR CDR3 underwent first-round RT-PCR with the HTBI primer set. TCRdb re-analysed the multiplex PCR reads in MiXCR, keeping a single row per CDR3 protein. The sample yields nearly 110,000 distinct CDR3 sequences, 16% seen once. The sequenced sample consisted of blood. These receptors all stem from a woman aged 50 to 60 with Graves' hyperthyroidism.

This clonotype was observed many times. The genes are TRBV19 and TRBJ2-2; D tentatively fits TRBD1 or TRBD2 (5 bases each). Germline assignment: CDR1 LNHDA and CDR2 SQIVND (reference sequence). This CDR3 region has 15 residues. V was trimmed by 6 bases and J by 5 bases, leaving 16 bases between them. CDR3 residues: CASSPRQWGTGELFF. The CDR3 DNA is TGTGCCAGTAGCCCCCGACAGTGGGGGACCGGGGAGCTGTTTTTT.

This clonotype was picked up a small number of times. This could be a read error, since a much larger clone is one nucleotide away. The chain is built from TRBV30 and TRBJ1-1; no reliable D call. Per the germline V gene, CDR1 is GTSNPN and CDR2 is SVGIG (reference sequence). The CDR3 is 11 residues long. The CDR3 sequence is CTSQMNTEAFF. CDR3 sequence (DNA): TGTACCTCCCAAATGAACACTGAAGCTTTCTTT.

This clonotype was observed at least ten times. The chain has TRBV19 and TRBJ2-1; D is ambiguous. The CDR3 sequence is 11 residues long. Germline CDR1 reads LNHDA; CDR2 reads SQIVND (reference sequence). V lost 5 bases, J lost 5 bases, and 4 bases lay in between. The DNA for the CDR3 is TGTGCCAGTAGTGGGGACAATGAGCAGTTCTTC. Translation gives CASSGDNEQFF.

This clonotype was recorded many times. This chain uses TRBV2 with TRBJ1-4, with no clear D. V dropped 4 bases and J dropped 8 bases, with 14 bases sitting between them. This CDR3 is built from 14 residues. CDR1 and CDR2 (germline): SNHLY, FYNNEI. This chain's CDR3 is CASSGNPSGEKLFF. The CDR3 DNA reads TGTGCCAGCAGTGGAAACCCCTCGGGGGAAAAACTGTTTTTT.

V and J are TRBV6-5 and TRBJ2-1; 9 positions agree with TRBD2. The ends lost 4 bases at V and 0 bases at J; junction bases unmatched: 10. The V gene's germline CDR1 is MNHEY and CDR2 SVGAGI. The CDR3 contains 18 residues. CDR3 sequence reads: CASSSPGGSGSSYNEQFF. For the CDR3, the DNA is TGTGCCAGCAGTTCCCCCGGGGGTAGCGGGAGCTCCTACAATGAGCAGTTCTTC.

At least ten counts were recorded for this clonotype. The rearrangement uses TRBV11-2 and TRBJ2-1; D is ambiguous. V lost 2 bases to trimming and J lost 4 bases, with 9 bases between them. CDR3 length equals 14 residues. Looked up from germline, CDR1 is SGHAT and CDR2 is FQNNGV. CDR3 sequence (DNA): TGTGCCAGCAGCTTATTCCGAGAGTACAATGAGCAGTTCTTC. This translates into CASSLFREYNEQFF.

At least ten counts were recorded for this clonotype. The chain couples TRBV12-3 or TRBV12-4 to TRBJ2-2; 12 bases are shared with TRBD1. The CDR3 consists of 16 residues. The trim removed 7 bases at V and 10 bases at J, leaving 13 bases unmatched. The CDR3 is CASTQNSGTGGSELFF. CDR3 coding DNA: TGTGCCAGCACGCAGAACTCCGGGACAGGGGGCTCGGAGCTGTTTTTT.

This clonotype was seen ten or more times. The chain has TRBV12-3 or TRBV12-4 and TRBJ2-1; D perhaps matches TRBD2 (5 bases). The V gene lost 3 bases and the J gene lost 9 bases, with 9 bases spanning the gap. This CDR3 is 12 amino acids long. The CDR3 sequence: CASSFSEGEQFF. CDR3 nucleotide sequence: TGTGCCAGCAGTTTTAGCGAAGGTGAGCAGTTCTTC.

This clonotype was seen ten or more times. This chain links TRBV3-1 with TRBJ1-1; 10 positions match TRBD1. The trim removed 6 bases at V and 11 bases at J, leaving 12 bases unmatched. The CDR3 loop spans 14 amino acids. The germline CDR1 and CDR2 sequences are LGHDT and YNNKEL (reference sequence). The CDR3 DNA reads TGTGCCAGCAGTCCCGGGACAGGGGCCACTGGGGCTTTCTTT. Protein sequence: CASSPGTGATGAFF.

Ten or more counts support this clonotype. This sequence joins TRBV30 and TRBJ2-1, with TRBD2 as a possible D gene (6 bases). The ends were cut back, 5 bases at V and 1 base at J, with 12 bases in the middle. CDR1 GTSNPN and CDR2 SVGIG come from the germline V gene (reference sequence). The CDR3 length is 14 residues. The CDR3 protein is CAWGFGRSYNEQFF. The CDR3 DNA reads as TGTGCCTGGGGCTTCGGGAGATCCTACAATGAGCAGTTCTTC.

J is TRBJ1-5 and V is TRBV6-2 or TRBV6-3, with D perhaps matching TRBD1 (5 bases). Trimming took 6 bases from V and 4 from J, leaving 25 bases between them. The CDR3 loop spans 18 amino acids. Germline CDR1 MNHEY, CDR2 SVGEGT. The CDR3 region has the DNA TGTGCCAGCAGCAATCCCCGGGCAGGGCCAACGATGAATCAGCCCCAGCATTTT. This sequence encodes CASSNPRAGPTMNQPQHF.

The chain is built from TRBV3-1 and TRBJ2-1; 9 nucleotides match TRBD2. Germline CDR1 is LGHDT and CDR2 is YNNKEL (reference sequence). The ends lost 0 bases at V and 6 bases at J; junction bases unmatched: 6. The CDR3 runs 16 residues. The DNA for the CDR3 is TGTGCCAGCAGCCAAGATGTGAGACTAGCGGTCAATGAGCAGTTCTTC. Translated: CASSQDVRLAVNEQFF.

Ten or more counts support this clonotype. This rearrangement joins TRBV27 to TRBJ1-5, with no clear D. The germline V and J ends were trimmed by 3 bases and 4 bases, with 7 bases remaining between them. CDR1 and CDR2 from the germline V gene are MNHEY and SMNVEV (reference sequence). This CDR3 is built from 13 residues. CDR3 coding DNA: TGTGCCAGCAGTTTGAGGGAGAATCAGCCCCAGCATTTT. Translated: CASSLRENQPQHF.

This clonotype appeared many times. The rearrangement links TRBV6-1 to TRBJ2-3; 11 nucleotides align to TRBD2. CDR3 size: 14 residues. CDR1 and CDR2 (germline): MNHNS, SASEGT. V trimming: 8 bases; J trimming: 4 bases; junction bases outside the gene matches: 5. The DNA of the CDR3 is TGTGCCAGCCGGCCGGGACTAGCGGCAGATACGCAGTATTTT. Encoded protein: CASRPGLAADTQYF.

This clonotype was seen ten or more times. The rearrangement uses TRBV30 and TRBJ1-5; D is perhaps TRBD1 (5 bases). CDR1 and CDR2 from the germline V gene are GTSNPN and SVGIG (reference sequence). V was trimmed by 2 bases and J by 1 base, leaving 6 bases between them. This CDR3 comprises 13 residues. DNA for the CDR3: TGTGCCTGGAGTAGGACAAGCAATCAGCCCCAGCATTTT. Protein: CAWSRTSNQPQHF.

In its sample, this clonotype was seen many times. The chain has TRBV27 and TRBJ2-1, with 7 bases that match TRBD2. In germline, CDR1 is MNHEY, CDR2 SMNVEV (reference sequence). Trimming took 7 bases from V and 4 from J; bases not matched to a gene: 4. This CDR3 spans 13 amino acids. CDR3 region: CASTGLKYNEQFF. The CDR3 DNA sequence: TGTGCCAGCACGGGACTAAAGTACAATGAGCAGTTCTTC.

There are many counts of this clonotype. This chain connects TRBV3-1 to TRBJ1-1; a possible D gene is TRBD1 (5 bases). V was cut by 4 bases and J by 2 bases, with 14 bases left in between. This CDR3 is 15 amino acids long. Per germline, CDR1 LGHDT and CDR2 YNNKEL (reference sequence). The CDR3 sequence: CASSLYLGLNTEAFF. The CDR3, as DNA: TGTGCCAGCAGCCTTTATCTGGGACTCAACACTGAAGCTTTCTTT.

This clonotype was seen many times. The chain couples TRBV20-1 to TRBJ1-3, with D possibly matching TRBD1 (6 bases). The CDR3 is 15 amino acids. Germline CDR1 DFQATT, CDR2 SNEGSKA (reference sequence). V was clipped by 0 bases and J by 1 base, with 10 bases between them. In DNA, the CDR3 is TGCAGTGCTAGAGAAACAGGGAAATCTGGAAACACCATATATTTT. It yields the protein CSARETGKSGNTIYF.

The sample holds many counts of this clonotype. V gene TRBV18 combines with J gene TRBJ2-1; TRBD2 is a possible D gene (6 bases). V was pared by 2 bases and J by 9 bases, with 11 bases between. This CDR3 region has 13 residues. Germline-derived CDR1 and CDR2 are KGHSH and LQKENI. CDR3 sequence (DNA): TGTGCCAGCTCACCAACTAGCTCTGGTGAGCAGTTCTTC. Amino acids: CASSPTSSGEQFF.

The V gene is TRBV18, the J gene TRBJ1-1; 8 bases map to TRBD1. V was clipped by 6 bases and J by 5 bases; unmatched bases: 11. Germline V gives CDR1 KGHSH, CDR2 LQKENI. The CDR3 is made up of 15 amino acids. In DNA form, the CDR3 reads TGTGCCAGCTCCCGTGGGACAGGTGGAGAAACTGAAGCTTTCTTT. Amino acids: CASSRGTGGETEAFF.

This clonotype was seen repeatedly, ten times or more. The chain has TRBV6-1 and TRBJ1-1; D is undetermined. The CDR3 has 13 residues. CDR1 is MNHNS and CDR2 is SASEGT in the germline V gene. The V end lost 3 bases, the J end lost 1 base, and 6 bases lay between the germline ends. The CDR3 loop reads CASSDTGNTEAFF. DNA of the CDR3: TGTGCCAGCAGTGATACGGGGAACACTGAAGCTTTCTTT.